Following are 6 T cell receptor beta chains from one sample sequenced in a study of blood T cell repertoires in COVID-19. TCRdb keeps only in-frame clones here, not all; method: immunoSEQ multiplex PCR. The repertoire includes about 21,000 clones, almost 85% of them detected once, and 3.2% sits in the top ten. Input material: peripheral blood. The receptor source for this set is a man aged 35-49 years with acute or convalescent COVID-19.

The genes are TRBV3-1 (or the pseudogene TRBV3-2) and TRBJ2-7; no firm D call. The CDR3 consists of 16 residues. Trimming removed 4 bases at V and 2 bases at J, with 18 bases between. Germline V CDR1 and CDR2: LGHDT, YNNKEL (reference sequence). DNA of the CDR3: TGTGCCAGCAGCCTCAGTTCGATAGGCCTAGCCTACGAGCAGTACTTC. Its translation is CASSLSSIGLAYEQYF.

V gene TRBV7-2 combines with J gene TRBJ2-5; TRBD2 matches at 10 bases. J gave up 2 bases and V 5 bases, and 8 bases lay outside the gene matches. Looked up from germline, CDR1 is SGHTA and CDR2 is FQGNSA. The CDR3 has 16 amino acids. For the CDR3, the DNA is TGTGCCAGCAGCCTACAAGCGGGGGGGAGACAAGAGACCCAGTACTTC. It specifies CASSLQAGGRQETQYF.

The J gene is TRBJ1-2, the V gene TRBV4-3, with 7 bases aligning to TRBD1. CDR1 is LGHNA, CDR2 YSLEER, per germline. V was pared by 1 base and J by 8 bases, with 7 bases of the junction left unmatched. The CDR3 runs 14 residues. In DNA, the CDR3 is TGCGCCAGCAGCCAAGCCGCACAGGGGTCGGGCTACACCTTC. This gives the protein CASSQAAQGSGYTF.

The table lists this clone with a count of one. The genes are TRBV2 and TRBJ1-2, with D unresolved. The CDR3 contains 12 residues. Germline assignment: CDR1 SNHLY and CDR2 FYNNEI. The germline V and J ends were trimmed by 7 bases and 8 bases, with 14 bases remaining between them. The CDR3 DNA is TGTGCCAGCACCGGGGTATACGGGGGCTACACCTTC. Translated: CASTGVYGGYTF.

This sequence joins TRBV19 and TRBJ2-1; D perhaps matches TRBD2 (6 bases). CDR1 is LNHDA and CDR2 is SQIVND in the germline V gene (reference sequence). Trimming pared 4 bases from V and 3 bases from J, leaving 16 bases between. This CDR3 has 16 amino acids. CDR3: CASSTFSGGVYNEQFF. The CDR3 DNA reads as TGTGCCAGTAGTACCTTTAGCGGAGGAGTCTACAATGAGCAGTTCTTC.

V is TRBV5-6 and J is TRBJ2-1; 13 bases map to TRBD2. Germline assignment: CDR1 SGHDT and CDR2 YYEEEE. The CDR3 totals 16 residues. Trimming removed 2 bases from V and 9 bases from J; junction bases left unmatched: 8. DNA for the CDR3: TGTGCCAGCAGCTTACTAGCGGGAGGGCCCTTTTTTGAGCAGTTCTTC. Translated, it gives CASSLLAGGPFFEQFF. The variable domain in full, completed from reference TRBV5-6 and TRBJ2-1, reads DAGVTQSPTHLIKTRGQQVTLRCSPKSGHDTVSWYQQALGQGPQFIFQYYEEEERQRGNFPDRFSGHQFPNYSSELNVNALLLGDSALYLCASSLLAGGPFFEQFFGPGTRLTVL.